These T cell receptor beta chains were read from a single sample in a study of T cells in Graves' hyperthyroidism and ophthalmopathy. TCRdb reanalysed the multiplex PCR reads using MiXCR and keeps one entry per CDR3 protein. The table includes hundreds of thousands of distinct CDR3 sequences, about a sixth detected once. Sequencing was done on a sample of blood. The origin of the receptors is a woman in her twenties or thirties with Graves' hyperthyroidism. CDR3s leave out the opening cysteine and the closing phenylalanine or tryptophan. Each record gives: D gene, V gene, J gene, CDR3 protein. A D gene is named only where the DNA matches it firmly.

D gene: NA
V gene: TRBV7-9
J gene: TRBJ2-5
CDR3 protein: ASTKGGETQY

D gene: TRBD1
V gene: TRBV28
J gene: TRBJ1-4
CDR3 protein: ASSLPDREKLF

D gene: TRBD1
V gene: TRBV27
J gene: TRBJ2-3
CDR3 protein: ASSMDRDRPTDTQY

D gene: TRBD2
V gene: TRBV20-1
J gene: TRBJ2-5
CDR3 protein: SAPPGGDYQETQY

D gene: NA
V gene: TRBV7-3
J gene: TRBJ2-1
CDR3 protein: ASSLSKRIFSDKSYNEQF

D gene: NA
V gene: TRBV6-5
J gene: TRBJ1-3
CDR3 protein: ASSLTRSGNTIY

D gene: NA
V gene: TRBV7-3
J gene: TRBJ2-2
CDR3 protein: ASSFSGIGELF

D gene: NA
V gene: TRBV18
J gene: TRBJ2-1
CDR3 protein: ASSPFGGAYNEQF

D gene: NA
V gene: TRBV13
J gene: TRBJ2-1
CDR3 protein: ASNLNRPAYNEQF

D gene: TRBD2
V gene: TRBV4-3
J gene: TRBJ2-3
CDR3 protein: ASSQTSGADAQY

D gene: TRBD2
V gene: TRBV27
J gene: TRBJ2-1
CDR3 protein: ASSLYSGRAHNEQF

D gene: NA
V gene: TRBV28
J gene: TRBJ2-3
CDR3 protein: ASSPRDGFYTDTQY

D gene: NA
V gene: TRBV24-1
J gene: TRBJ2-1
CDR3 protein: ATSDPSRSPMGEQF